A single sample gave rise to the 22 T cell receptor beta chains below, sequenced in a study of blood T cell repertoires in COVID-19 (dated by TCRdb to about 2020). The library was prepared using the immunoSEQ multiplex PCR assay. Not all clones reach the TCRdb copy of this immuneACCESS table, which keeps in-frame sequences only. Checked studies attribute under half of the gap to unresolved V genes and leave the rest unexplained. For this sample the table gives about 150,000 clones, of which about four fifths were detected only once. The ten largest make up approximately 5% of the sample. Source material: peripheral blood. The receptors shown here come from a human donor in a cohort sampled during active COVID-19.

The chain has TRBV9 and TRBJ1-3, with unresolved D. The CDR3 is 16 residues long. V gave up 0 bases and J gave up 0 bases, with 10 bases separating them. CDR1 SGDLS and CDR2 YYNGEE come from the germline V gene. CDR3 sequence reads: CASSVAADSSGNTIYF. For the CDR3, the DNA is TGTGCCAGCAGCGTAGCTGCAGACTCCTCTGGAAACACCATATATTTT.

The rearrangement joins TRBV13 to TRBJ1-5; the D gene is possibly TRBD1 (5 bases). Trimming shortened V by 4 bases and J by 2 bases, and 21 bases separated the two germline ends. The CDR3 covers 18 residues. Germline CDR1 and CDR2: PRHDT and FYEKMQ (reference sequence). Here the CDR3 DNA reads TGTGCCAGCAGCTCTGTTTTGGGGCACACCCAGGGCAATCAGCCCCAGCATTTT. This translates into CASSSVLGHTQGNQPQHF.

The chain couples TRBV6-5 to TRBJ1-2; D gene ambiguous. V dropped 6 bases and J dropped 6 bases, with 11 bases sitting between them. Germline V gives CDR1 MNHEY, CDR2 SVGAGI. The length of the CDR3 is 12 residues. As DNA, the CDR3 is TGTGCCAGCAGACACGACGGGAATGGCTACACCTTC. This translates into CASRHDGNGYTF.

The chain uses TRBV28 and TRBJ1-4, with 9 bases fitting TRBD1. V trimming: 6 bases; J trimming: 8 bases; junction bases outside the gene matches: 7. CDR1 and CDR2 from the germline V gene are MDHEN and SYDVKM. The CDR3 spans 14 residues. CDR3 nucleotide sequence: TGTGCCAGCAGAAAACAGGGGGCAGACGAAAAACTGTTTTTT. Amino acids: CASRKQGADEKLFF.

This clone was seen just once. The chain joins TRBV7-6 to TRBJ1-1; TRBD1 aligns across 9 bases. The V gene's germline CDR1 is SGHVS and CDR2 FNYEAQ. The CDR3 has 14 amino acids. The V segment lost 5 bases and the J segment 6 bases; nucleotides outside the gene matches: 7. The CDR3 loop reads CASSQDRGDAEAFF. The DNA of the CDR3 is TGTGCCAGCAGCCAAGACAGGGGGGACGCTGAAGCTTTCTTT. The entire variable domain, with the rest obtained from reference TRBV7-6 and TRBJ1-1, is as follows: GAGVSQSPRYKVTKRGQDVALRCDPISGHVSLYWYRQALGQGPEFLTYFNYEAQQDKSGLPNDRFSAERPEGSISTLTIQRTEQRDSAMYRCASSQDRGDAEAFFGQGTRLTVV.

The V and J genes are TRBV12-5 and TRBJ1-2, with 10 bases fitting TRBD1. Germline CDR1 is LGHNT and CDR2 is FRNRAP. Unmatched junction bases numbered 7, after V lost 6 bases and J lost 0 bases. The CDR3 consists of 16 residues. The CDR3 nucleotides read TGTGCTAGTGGGAAGGACAGGGGGACCACTAACTATGGCTACACCTTC. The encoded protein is CASGKDRGTTNYGYTF.

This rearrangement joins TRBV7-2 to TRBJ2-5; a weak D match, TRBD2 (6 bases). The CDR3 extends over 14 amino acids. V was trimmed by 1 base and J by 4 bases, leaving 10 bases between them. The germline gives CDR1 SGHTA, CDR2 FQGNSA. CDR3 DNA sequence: TGTGCCAGCAGCTTAGTTTTGGGGGGAGAGACCCAGTACTTC. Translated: CASSLVLGGETQYF. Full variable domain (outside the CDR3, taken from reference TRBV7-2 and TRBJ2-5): GAGVSQSPSNKVTEKGKDVELRCDPISGHTALYWYRQSLGQGLEFLIYFQGNSAPDKSGLPSDRFSAERTGGSVSTLTIQRTQQEDSAVYLCASSLVLGGETQYFGPGTRLLVL.

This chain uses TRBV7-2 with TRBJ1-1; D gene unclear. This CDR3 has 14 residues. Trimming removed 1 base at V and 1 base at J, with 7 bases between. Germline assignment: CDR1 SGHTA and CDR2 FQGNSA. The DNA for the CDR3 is TGTGCCAGCAGCTTAGGGGCAGGGAACACTGAAGCTTTCTTT. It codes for CASSLGAGNTEAFF.

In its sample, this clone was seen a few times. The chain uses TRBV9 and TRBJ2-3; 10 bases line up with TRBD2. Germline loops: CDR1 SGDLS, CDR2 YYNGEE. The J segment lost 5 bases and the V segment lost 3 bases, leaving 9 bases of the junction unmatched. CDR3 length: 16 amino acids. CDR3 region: CASSGTAGGPLDTQYF. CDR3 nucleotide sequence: TGTGCCAGCAGCGGAACAGCGGGGGGGCCCTTAGATACGCAGTATTTT.

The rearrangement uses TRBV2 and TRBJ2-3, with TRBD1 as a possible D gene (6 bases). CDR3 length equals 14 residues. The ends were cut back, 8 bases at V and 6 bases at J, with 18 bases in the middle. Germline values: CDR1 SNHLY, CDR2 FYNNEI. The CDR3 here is CASGGRGPGDTQYF. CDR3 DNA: TGTGCCAGCGGGGGCAGGGGCCCAGGTGATACGCAGTATTTT. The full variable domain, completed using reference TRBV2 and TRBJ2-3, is EPEVTQTPSHQVTQMGQEVILRCVPISNHLYFYWYRQILGQKVEFLVSFYNNEISEKSEIFDDQFSVERPDGSNFTLKIRSTKLEDSAMYFCASGGRGPGDTQYFGPGTRLTVL.

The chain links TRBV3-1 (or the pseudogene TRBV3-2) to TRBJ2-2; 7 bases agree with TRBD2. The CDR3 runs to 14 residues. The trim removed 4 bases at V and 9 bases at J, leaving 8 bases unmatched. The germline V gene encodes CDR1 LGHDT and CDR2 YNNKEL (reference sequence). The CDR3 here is CASSLGRASWELFF. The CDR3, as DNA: TGTGCCAGCAGCCTGGGGAGGGCGAGTTGGGAGCTGTTTTTT.

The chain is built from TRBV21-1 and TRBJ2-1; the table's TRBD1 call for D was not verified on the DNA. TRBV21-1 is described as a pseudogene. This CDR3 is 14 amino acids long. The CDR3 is CASSKGQRFDEQFF. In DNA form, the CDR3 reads TGTGCCAGCAGCAAGGGACAGAGATTCGATGAGCAGTTCTTC.

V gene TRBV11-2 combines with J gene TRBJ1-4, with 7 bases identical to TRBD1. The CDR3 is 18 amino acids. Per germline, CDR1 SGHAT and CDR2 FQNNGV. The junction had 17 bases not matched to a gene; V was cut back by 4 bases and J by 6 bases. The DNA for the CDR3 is TGTGCCAGCAGCTCCAACTCATTCCGGACAGGAAACTATGAAAAACTGTTTTTT. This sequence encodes CASSSNSFRTGNYEKLFF.

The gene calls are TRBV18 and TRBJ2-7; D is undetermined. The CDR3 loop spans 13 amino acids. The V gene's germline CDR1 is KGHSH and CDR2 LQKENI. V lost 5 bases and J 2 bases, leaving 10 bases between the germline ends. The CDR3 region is CASSVEVAYEQYV. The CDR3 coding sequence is TGTGCCAGCTCAGTTGAGGTGGCCTACGAGCAGTACGTC.

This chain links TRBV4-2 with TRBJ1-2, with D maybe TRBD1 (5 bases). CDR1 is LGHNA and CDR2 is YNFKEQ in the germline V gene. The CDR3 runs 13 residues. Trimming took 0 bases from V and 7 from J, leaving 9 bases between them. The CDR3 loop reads CASSQDWQGGYTF. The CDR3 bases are TGTGCCAGCAGCCAAGATTGGCAGGGTGGCTACACCTTC.

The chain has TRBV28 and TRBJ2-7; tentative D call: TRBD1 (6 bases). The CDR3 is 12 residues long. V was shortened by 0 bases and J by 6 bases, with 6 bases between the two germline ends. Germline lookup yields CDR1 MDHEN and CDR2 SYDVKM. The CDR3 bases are TGTGCCAGCAGTTTATGGGGGGCCGAGCAGTACTTC. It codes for CASSLWGAEQYF.

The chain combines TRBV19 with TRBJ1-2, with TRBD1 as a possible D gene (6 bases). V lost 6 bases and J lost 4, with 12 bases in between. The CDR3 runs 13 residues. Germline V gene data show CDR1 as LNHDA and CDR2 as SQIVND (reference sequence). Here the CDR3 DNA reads TGTGCCAGTAGGGGTACAGGGATCTATGGCTACACCTTC. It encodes CASRGTGIYGYTF.

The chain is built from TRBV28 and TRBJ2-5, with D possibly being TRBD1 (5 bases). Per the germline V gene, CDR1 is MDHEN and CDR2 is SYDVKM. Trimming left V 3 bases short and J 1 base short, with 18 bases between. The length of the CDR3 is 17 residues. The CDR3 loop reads CASSFMAAYRTQETQYF. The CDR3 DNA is TGTGCCAGCAGTTTTATGGCGGCCTACAGGACCCAAGAGACCCAGTACTTC.

The CDR3: CASNGAEEKLFF. CDR3 sequence (DNA): TGTGCCAGCAATGGAGCGGAGGAAAAACTGTTTTTT. The V and J genes are TRBV28 and TRBJ1-4; D is ambiguous. In germline, CDR1 is MDHEN, CDR2 SYDVKM. V lost 7 bases and J 8 bases, leaving 11 bases between the germline ends. This CDR3 has 12 residues.

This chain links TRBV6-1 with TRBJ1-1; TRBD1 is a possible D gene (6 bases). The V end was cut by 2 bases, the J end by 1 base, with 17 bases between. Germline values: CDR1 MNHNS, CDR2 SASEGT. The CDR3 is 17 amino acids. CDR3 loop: CASSERGGLAENTEAFF. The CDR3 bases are TGTGCCAGCAGTGAAAGGGGGGGCCTGGCAGAGAACACTGAAGCTTTCTTT.

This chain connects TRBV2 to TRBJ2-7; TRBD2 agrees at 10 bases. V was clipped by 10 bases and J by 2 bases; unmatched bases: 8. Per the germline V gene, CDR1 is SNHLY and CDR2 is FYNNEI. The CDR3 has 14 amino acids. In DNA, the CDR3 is TGTGCCACCAAACCCGGACTAGCGGCCTACGAGCAGTACTTC. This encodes CATKPGLAAYEQYF.

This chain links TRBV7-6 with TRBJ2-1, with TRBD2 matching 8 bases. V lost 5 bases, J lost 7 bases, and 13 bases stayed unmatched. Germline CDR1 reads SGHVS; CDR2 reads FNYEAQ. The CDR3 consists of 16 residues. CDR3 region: CASSKLAGSLGNEQFF. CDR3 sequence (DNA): TGTGCCAGCAGCAAGTTAGCGGGATCTTTAGGTAATGAGCAGTTCTTC.